This TCR beta chain was identified in a study of shared clonotypes between healthy human individuals. The naive CD8 population came from CD45RO-negative cells selected for CCR7, without terminally differentiated effector memory CD45RA+ cells. Deep-level settings were used for running the assay. Sorted-subset replicate PCRs used around 220 ng DNA, about 30,000 T cell genomes. Clones were read by immunoSEQ multiplex PCR, and TCRdb kept only the in-frame ones, dropping some. The table lists roughly 570,000 clones, roughly 98% of them singletons. The germline V and J ends were trimmed by 4 bases and 6 bases, with 10 bases remaining between them. Germline-derived CDR1 and CDR2 are SGHRS and YFSETQ. This CDR3 is 13 amino acids long.

Material for sequencing was naive CD8+ T cells sorted from blood. The V call is TRBV5-1, the J call TRBJ2-2; a possible D gene is TRBD2 (5 bases). This TCR was sampled from a man younger than 45 in good health. CDR3 DNA: TGCGCCAGCAGCCCGGACTTATCCGGGGAGCTGTTTTTT. It yields the protein CASSPDLSGELFF.